Below, 7 T cell receptor beta chains from the same sample are listed, as sequenced in a study of T cell clusters in autoimmune cytopenias (dated by TCRdb to the late 2010s). Each sample's TRB amplification started from approximately 250 ng of peripheral blood genomic DNA, which corresponds to tens of thousands of genome equivalents. The data were produced on an Illumina MiSeq. TRB rearrangements were amplified by multiplex PCR following a touch-down protocol, with the TRB-A and TRB-B primer pools mixed in one tube. TCRdb reprocessed the reads and assigns one entry to each CDR3 protein sequence, leaving out DNA. Per the sample table, the count is some 5,000 distinct CDR3 sequences. In total, the top ten clones hold approximately 7% of the sample. This sample was also put to use in a study of T cell repertoires in aging, cancer and after chemotherapy.

Sequencing was performed on peripheral blood. These receptor sequences come from a human donor in good health.

This rearrangement joins TRBV5-1 to TRBJ2-5; without DNA, the TCRdb call of TRBD1 cannot be checked. Germline CDR1 SGHRS, CDR2 YFSETQ. The CDR3 consists of 14 residues. This CDR3 is CASSSSGGKETQYF.

Judged by frequency, this clonotype is medium-sized (0.01 to 0.1%). This chain joins TRBV6-2 or TRBV6-3 and TRBJ2-7. The germline V gene encodes CDR1 MNHEY and CDR2 SVGEGT. This CDR3 region has 18 residues. The chain's CDR3 is CASSLIRRGRTLWYEQYF.

The chain combines TRBV7-9 with TRBJ1-4; TCRdb lists TRBD1, though no DNA is available to test this call. Germline CDR1 reads SEHNR; CDR2 reads FQNEAQ (reference sequence). The CDR3 spans 16 residues. The CDR3 here is CASSFLGTPTNEKLFF.

The V gene is TRBV6-6, the J gene TRBJ1-1; checking the TCRdb D call of TRBD1 is not possible without DNA. CDR1 and CDR2 from the germline V gene are MNHNY and SVGAGI (reference sequence). The CDR3 is 13 residues long. The CDR3 here is CASSPTVLTEAFF.

The chain carries TRBV20-1 and TRBJ2-3; TCRdb designates TRBD2, a call that cannot be tested without DNA. From germline, CDR1 is DFQATT and CDR2 SNEGSKA (reference sequence). The CDR3 has 14 amino acids. CDR3: CSANGRGKADTQYF.

The chain couples TRBV20-1 to TRBJ2-7; TCRdb's D call of TRBD1 is untestable without DNA. Per the germline V gene, CDR1 is DFQATT and CDR2 is SNEGSKA (reference sequence). The CDR3 sequence is 15 residues long. CDR3 amino acids: CSARVAGGVFYEQYF.

Its frequency marks this clonotype as medium-sized (0.01 to 0.1%). This chain links TRBV19 with TRBJ2-1; the TRBD1 assignment by TCRdb is unverifiable without DNA. CDR3 length: 14 amino acids. Germline V gene data show CDR1 as LNHDA and CDR2 as SQIVND (reference sequence). CDR3 sequence: CASSIPQVNNEQFF.